This record concerns one T cell receptor (beta chain) sequence. No antigen is known for it. This sample is part of a study of OX40 agonist ivuxolimab in advanced cancers. In the study overall: Dose-escalation patients' cancers were hepatocellular carcinoma, melanoma, renal cell or head and neck cancer.

Sampling of blood occurred at baseline, cycle 4 day 1, and cycle 7 day 1. General observations from the study: At 0.1 to 3.0 mg/kg and by week 6, clonal expansion occurred in CD4+ and CD8+ blood T cells.

Profiling relied on immunoSEQ multiplex PCR, and the TCRdb table lists in-frame clones only, not all of them. The sample carries around 70,000 clones, more than 75% recorded once. CDR1 and CDR2 from the germline V gene are SQVTM and ANQGSEA. CDR3 length: 13 residues. The germline V and J ends were trimmed by 6 bases and 5 bases, with 16 bases remaining between them. The receptor was isolated from an adult with an advanced solid tumor such as melanoma, head and neck, liver or kidney cancer. The V and J genes are TRBV29-1 and TRBJ1-1; tentatively, D is TRBD1 (6 bases). The starting material was CD4+ or CD8+ T cells sorted from blood, obtained in a trial of the OX40 agonist ivuxolimab. Written as DNA, the CDR3 is TGCAGCGTCGGACGCTCGCAGGGGACTGAAGCTTTCTTT. It codes for CSVGRSQGTEAFF.